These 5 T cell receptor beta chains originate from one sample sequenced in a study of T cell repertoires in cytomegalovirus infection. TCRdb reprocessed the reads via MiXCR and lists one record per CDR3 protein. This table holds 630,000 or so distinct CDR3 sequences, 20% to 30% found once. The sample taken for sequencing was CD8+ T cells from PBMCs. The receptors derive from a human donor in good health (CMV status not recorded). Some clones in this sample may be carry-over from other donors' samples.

The CDR3: CASSWKTGAGELFF. CDR3 bases: TGCGCCAGCAGCTGGAAGACAGGGGCCGGGGAGCTGTTTTTT. V gene TRBV5-1 combines with J gene TRBJ2-2; 8 positions match TRBD1. This CDR3 region has 14 residues. Germline values: CDR1 SGHRS, CDR2 YFSETQ. Trimming took 3 bases from V and 6 from J; bases not matched to a gene: 4. The whole variable domain, remainder taken from reference TRBV5-1 and TRBJ2-2, is KAGVTQTPRYLIKTRGQQVTLSCSPISGHRSVSWYQQTPGQGLQFLFEYFSETQRNKGNFPGRFSGRQFSNSRSEMNVSTLELGDSALYLCASSWKTGAGELFFGEGSRLTVL.

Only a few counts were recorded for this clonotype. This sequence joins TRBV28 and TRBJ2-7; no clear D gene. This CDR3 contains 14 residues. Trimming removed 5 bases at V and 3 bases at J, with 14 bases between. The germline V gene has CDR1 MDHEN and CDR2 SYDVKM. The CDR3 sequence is CASSPGLASYEQYV. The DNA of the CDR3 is TGTGCCAGCAGTCCAGGTTTGGCCAGCTACGAGCAGTACGTC.

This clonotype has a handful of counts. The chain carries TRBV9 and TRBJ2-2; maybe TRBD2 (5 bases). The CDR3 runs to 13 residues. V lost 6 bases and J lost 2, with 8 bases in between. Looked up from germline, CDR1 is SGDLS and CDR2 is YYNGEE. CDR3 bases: TGTGCCAGCACCGAGGGAAACACCGGGGAGCTGTTTTTT. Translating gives CASTEGNTGELFF.

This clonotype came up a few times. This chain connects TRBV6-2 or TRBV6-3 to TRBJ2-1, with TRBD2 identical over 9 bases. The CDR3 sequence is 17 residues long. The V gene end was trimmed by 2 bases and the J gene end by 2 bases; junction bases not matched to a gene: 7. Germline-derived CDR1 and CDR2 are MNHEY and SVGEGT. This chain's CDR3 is CASSYPFRGGAYNEQFF. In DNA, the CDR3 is TGTGCCAGCAGTTACCCATTCCGCGGGGGGGCCTACAATGAGCAGTTCTTC.

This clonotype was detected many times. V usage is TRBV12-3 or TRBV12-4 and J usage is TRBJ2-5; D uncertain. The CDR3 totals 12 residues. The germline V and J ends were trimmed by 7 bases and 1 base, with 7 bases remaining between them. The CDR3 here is CASKTPQETQYF. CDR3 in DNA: TGTGCCAGCAAGACTCCCCAAGAGACCCAGTACTTC.